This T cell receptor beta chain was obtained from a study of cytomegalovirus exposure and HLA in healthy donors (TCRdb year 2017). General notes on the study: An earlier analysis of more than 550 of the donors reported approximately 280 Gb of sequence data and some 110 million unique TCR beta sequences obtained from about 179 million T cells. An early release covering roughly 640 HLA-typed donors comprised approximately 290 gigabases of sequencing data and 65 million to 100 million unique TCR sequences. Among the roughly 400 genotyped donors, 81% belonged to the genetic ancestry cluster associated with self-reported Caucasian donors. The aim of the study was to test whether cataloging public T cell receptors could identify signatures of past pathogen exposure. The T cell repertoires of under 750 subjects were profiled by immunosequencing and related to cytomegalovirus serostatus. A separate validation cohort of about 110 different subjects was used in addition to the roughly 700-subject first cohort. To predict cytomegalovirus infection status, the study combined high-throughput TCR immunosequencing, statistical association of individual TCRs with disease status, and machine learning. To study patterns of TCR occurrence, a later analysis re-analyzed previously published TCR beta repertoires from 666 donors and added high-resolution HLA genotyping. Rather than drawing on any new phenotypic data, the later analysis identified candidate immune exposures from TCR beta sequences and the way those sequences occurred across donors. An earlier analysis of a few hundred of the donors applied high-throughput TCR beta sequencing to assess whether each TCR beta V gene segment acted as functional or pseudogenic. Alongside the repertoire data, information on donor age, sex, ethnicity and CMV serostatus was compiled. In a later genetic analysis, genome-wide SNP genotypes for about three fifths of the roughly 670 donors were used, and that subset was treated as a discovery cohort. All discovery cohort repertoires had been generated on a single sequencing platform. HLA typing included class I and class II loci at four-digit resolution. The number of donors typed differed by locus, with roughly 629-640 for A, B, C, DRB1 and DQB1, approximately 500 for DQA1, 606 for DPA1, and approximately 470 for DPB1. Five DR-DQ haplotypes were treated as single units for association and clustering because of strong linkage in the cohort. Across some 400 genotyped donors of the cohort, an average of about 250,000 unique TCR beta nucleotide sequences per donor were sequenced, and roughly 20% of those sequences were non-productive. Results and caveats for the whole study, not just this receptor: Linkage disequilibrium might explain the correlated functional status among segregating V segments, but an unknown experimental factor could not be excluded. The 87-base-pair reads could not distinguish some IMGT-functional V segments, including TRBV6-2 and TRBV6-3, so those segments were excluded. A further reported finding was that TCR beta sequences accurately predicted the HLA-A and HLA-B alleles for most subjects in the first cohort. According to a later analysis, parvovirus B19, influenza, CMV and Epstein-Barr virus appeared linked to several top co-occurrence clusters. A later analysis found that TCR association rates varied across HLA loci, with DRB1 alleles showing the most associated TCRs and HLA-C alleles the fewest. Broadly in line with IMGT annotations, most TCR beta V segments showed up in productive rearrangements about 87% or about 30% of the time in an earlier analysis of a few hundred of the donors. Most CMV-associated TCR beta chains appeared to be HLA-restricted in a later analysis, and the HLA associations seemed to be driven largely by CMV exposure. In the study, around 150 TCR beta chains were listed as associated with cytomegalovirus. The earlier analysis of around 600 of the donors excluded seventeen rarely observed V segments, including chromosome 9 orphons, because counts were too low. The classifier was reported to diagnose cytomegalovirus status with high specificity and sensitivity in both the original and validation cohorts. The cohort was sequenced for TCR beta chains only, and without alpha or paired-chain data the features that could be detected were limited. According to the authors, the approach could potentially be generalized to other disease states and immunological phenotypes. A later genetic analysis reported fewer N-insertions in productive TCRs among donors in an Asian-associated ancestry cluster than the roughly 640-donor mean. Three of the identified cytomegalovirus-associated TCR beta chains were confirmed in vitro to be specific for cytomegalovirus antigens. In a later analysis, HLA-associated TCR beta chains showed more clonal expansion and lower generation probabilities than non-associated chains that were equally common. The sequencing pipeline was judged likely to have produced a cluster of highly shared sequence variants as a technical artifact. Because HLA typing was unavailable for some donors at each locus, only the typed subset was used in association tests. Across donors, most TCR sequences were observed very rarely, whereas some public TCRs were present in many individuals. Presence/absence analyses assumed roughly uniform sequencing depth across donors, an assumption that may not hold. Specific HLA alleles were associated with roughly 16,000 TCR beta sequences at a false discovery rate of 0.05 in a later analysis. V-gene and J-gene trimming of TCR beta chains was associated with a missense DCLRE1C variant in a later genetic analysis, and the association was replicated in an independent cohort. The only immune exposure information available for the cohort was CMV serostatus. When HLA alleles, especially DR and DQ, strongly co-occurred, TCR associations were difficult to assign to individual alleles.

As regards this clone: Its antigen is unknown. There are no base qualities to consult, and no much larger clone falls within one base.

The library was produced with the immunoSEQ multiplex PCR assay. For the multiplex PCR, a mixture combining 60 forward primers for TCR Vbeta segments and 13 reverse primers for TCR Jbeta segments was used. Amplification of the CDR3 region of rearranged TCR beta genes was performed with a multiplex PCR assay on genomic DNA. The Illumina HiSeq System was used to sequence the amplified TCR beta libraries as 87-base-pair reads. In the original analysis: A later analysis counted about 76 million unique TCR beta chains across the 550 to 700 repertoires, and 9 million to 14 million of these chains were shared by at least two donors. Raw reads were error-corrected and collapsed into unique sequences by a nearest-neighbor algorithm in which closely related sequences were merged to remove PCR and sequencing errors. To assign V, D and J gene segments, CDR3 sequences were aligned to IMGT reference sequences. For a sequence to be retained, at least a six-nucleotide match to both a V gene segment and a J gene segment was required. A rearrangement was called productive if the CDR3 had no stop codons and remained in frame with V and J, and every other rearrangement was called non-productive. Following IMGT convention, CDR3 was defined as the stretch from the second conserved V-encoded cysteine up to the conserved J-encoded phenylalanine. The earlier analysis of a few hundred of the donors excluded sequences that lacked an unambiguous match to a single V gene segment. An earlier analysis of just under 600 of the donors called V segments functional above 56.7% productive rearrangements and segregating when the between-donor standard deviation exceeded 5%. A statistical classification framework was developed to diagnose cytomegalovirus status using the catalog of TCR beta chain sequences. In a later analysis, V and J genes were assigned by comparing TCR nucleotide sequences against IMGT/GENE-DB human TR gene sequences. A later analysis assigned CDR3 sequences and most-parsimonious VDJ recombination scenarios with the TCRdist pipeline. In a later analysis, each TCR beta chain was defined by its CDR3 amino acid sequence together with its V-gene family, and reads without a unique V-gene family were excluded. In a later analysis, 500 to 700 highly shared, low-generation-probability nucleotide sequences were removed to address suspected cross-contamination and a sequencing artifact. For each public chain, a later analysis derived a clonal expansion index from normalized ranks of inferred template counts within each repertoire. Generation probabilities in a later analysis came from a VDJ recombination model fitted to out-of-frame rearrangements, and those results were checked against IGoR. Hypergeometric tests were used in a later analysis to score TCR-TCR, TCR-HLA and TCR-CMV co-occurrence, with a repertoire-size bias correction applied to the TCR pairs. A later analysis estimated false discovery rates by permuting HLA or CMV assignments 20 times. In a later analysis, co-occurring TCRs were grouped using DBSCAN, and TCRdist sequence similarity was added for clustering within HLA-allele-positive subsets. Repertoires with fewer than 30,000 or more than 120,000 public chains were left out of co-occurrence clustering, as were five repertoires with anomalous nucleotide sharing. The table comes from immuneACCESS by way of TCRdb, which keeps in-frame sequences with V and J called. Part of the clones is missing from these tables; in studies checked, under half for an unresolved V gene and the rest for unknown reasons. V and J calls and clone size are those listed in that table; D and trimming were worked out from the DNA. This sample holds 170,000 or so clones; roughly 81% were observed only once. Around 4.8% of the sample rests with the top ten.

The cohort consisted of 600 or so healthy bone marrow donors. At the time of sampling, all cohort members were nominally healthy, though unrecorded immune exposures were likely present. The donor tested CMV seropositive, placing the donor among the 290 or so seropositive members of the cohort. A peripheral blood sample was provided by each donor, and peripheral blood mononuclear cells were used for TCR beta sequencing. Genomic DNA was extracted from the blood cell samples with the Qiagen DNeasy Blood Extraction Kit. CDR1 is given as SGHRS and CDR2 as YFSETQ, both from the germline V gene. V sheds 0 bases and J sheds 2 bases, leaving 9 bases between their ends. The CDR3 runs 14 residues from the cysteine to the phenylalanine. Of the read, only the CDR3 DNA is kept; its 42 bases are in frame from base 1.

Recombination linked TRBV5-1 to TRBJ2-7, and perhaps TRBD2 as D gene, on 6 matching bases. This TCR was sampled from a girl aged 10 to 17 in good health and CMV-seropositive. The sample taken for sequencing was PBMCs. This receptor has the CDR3 CASSLAGVAYEQYF. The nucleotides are TGCGCCAGCAGCTTGGCGGGGGTAGCCTACGAGCAGTACTTC.